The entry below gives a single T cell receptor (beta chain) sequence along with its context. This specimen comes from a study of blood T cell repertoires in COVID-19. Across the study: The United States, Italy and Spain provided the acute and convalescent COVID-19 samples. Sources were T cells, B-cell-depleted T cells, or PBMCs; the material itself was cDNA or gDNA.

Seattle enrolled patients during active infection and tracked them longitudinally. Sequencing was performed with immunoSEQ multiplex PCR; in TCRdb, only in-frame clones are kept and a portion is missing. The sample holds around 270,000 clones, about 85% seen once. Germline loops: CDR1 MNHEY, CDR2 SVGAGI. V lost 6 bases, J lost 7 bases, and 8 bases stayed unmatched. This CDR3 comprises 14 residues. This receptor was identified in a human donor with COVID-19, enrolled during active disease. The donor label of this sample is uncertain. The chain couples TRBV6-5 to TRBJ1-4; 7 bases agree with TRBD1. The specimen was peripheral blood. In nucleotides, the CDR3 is TGTGCCAGCAGATTAGGGGGCGTGGGTGAAAAACTGTTTTTT. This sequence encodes CASRLGGVGEKLFF.